Each of the 2 T cell receptor beta chains below was sequenced from the same sample in a study of PD-1 blockade in classical Hodgkin lymphoma. As for time point: cycle 4 day 1 (C4D1), after 5 to 7 weeks of nivolumab. Autologous stem cell transplantation was followed by relapse in every patient, and brentuximab vedotin exposure varied. Profiling relied on immunoSEQ multiplex PCR, and the TCRdb table lists in-frame clones only, not all of them. In the table there are about 64,000 clones, roughly nine tenths of which are singletons. This specimen was peripheral blood mononuclear cells (PBMCs), taken before the fourth cycle of nivolumab. The receptors were sampled from a human donor with classical Hodgkin lymphoma.

The genes are TRBV18 and TRBJ2-3, with 8 bases that match TRBD1. CDR1 is KGHSH and CDR2 is LQKENI in the germline V gene. CDR3 length equals 14 residues. Unmatched junction bases numbered 1, after V lost 1 base and J lost 4 bases. The CDR3 coding sequence is TGTGCCAGCTCACCACAGACAGGGGCAGATACGCAGTATTTT. It yields the protein CASSPQTGADTQYF. The whole variable domain, filled in from reference TRBV18 and TRBJ2-3, reads NAGVMQNPRHLVRRRGQEARLRCSPMKGHSHVYWYRQLPEEGLKFMVYLQKENIIDESGMPKERFSAEFPKEGPSILRIQQVVRGDSAAYFCASSPQTGADTQYFGPGTRLTVL.

The chain couples TRBV7-9 to TRBJ2-5; 8 nucleotides line up with TRBD2. The V gene's germline CDR1 is SEHNR and CDR2 FQNEAQ (reference sequence). The CDR3 runs 15 residues. Unmatched junction bases numbered 8, after V lost 3 bases and J lost 5 bases. CDR3 bases: TGTGCCAGCAGCTTCGGGGGGGCCCAGGCGGAGACCCAGTACTTC. Translating it yields CASSFGGAQAETQYF.